The source of this T cell receptor beta chain is a study of technical replicates of blood from a few donors. Method: immunoSEQ multiplex PCR; TCRdb's copy keeps in-frame clones and lacks some. Here the sample spans approximately 97,000 clones, 95% being singletons. V shed 3 bases and J shed 2 bases, with 18 bases lying between them. This CDR3 is 17 amino acids long. Germline V gives CDR1 SGHVS, CDR2 FQNEAQ. The rearrangement links TRBV7-8 to TRBJ2-3; no firm D call. Specimen: T cells isolated from PBMCs. The receptor comes from a human donor in good health. The CDR3 DNA reads TGTGCCAGCAGCTTGTATACTACTGTACGAAACACAGATACGCAGTATTTT. Translation: CASSLYTTVRNTDTQYF.